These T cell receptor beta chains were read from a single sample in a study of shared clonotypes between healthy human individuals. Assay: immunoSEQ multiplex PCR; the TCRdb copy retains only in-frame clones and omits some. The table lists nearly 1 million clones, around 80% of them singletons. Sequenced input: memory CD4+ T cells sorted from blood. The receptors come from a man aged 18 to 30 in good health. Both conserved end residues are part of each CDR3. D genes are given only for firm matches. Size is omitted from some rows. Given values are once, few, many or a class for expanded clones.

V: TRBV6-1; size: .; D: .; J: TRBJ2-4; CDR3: CASSGVLAKNIQYF; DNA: TGTGCCAGCAGTGGGGTTCTAGCCAAAAACATTCAGTACTTC
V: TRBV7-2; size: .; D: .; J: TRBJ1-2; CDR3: CASSPGQSNGYTF; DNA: TGTGCCAGCAGCCCCGGACAGAGCAATGGCTACACCTTC
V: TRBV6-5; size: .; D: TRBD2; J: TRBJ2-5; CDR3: CASSYHGGAGETQYF; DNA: TGTGCCAGCAGTTATCACGGGGGGGCAGGAGAGACCCAGTACTTC
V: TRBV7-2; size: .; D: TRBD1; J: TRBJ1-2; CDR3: CASSSGGGYTF; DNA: TGTGCCAGCAGCTCAGGGGGTGGCTACACCTTC
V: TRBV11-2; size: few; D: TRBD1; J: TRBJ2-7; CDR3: CATTLAGTGYYEQYF; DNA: TGTGCCACCACCCTGGCCGGGACAGGGTACTACGAGCAGTACTTC
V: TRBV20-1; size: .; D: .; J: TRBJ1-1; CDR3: CSPRANTEAFF; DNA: TGCAGTCCCCGGGCCAACACTGAAGCTTTCTTT
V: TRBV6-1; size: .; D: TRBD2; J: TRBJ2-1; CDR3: CATLGAGASYNEQFF; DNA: TGTGCCACCCTGGGAGCGGGGGCCTCCTACAATGAGCAGTTCTTC
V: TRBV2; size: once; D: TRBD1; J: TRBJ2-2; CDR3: CASILQGAGELFF; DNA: TGTGCCAGCATCCTACAGGGGGCCGGGGAGCTGTTTTTT
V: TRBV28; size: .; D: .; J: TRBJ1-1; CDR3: CASTDNDWDKGTEAFF; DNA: TGTGCCAGCACCGATAACGATTGGGATAAGGGGACTGAAGCTTTCTTT
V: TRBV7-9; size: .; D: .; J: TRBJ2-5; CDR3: CASSLIWAQETQYF; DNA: TGTGCCAGCAGCTTAATCTGGGCCCAAGAGACCCAGTACTTC
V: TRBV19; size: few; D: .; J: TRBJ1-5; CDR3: CASSPARLQRNQPQHF; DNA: TGTGCCAGTAGCCCGGCCCGGCTTCAGCGCAATCAGCCCCAGCATTTT
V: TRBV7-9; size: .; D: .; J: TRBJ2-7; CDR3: CASSPRWDSYEQYF; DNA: TGTGCCAGCAGCCCTCGTTGGGACTCCTACGAGCAGTACTTC
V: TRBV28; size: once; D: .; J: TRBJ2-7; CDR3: CASSPGGGPYEQYF; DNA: TGTGCCAGCAGCCCTGGGGGGGGCCCCTACGAGCAGTACTTC
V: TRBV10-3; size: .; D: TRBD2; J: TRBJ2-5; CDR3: CAISGGTSVSETQYF; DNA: TGTGCCATCAGTGGGGGAACTAGCGTCTCCGAGACCCAGTACTTC
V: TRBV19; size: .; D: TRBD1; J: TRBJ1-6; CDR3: CASRELGDRGNNSPLHF; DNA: TGTGCCAGTAGAGAGTTAGGGGACAGGGGAAATAATTCACCCCTCCACTTT
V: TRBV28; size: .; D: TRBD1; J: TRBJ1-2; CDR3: CASRIQGGYGYTF; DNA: TGTGCCAGCAGGATACAGGGGGGTTATGGCTACACCTTC
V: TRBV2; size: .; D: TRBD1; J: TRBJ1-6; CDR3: CASSRGVFPGQDNSPLHF; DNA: TGTGCCAGCAGTCGGGGGGTTTTTCCGGGACAGGATAATTCACCCCTCCACTTT
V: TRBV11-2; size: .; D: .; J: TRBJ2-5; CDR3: CASSSDFRGVGETQYF; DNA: TGTGCCAGCAGCTCTGACTTTAGGGGGGTTGGAGAGACCCAGTACTTC
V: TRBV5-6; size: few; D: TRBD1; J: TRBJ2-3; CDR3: CASSKTGEGTDTQYF; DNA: TGTGCCAGCAGCAAGACAGGGGAAGGGACAGATACGCAGTATTTT
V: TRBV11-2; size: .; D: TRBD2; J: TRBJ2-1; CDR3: CASSLETSGGRGEQFF; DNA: TGTGCCAGCAGCTTAGAGACTAGCGGGGGGAGAGGTGAGCAGTTCTTC
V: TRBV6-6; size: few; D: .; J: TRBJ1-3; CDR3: CASRGIMGDTIYF; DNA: TGTGCCAGCAGGGGAATTATGGGGGACACCATATATTTT
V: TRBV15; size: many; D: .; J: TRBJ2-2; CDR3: CATSREDTGELFF; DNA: TGTGCCACCAGCAGAGAAGACACCGGGGAGCTGTTTTTT
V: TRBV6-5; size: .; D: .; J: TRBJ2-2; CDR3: CASKSNANTGELFF; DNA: TGTGCCAGCAAGTCCAACGCGAACACCGGGGAGCTGTTTTTT
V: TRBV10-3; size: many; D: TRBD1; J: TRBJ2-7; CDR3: CAIRGGQGREQYF; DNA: TGTGCCATCCGCGGGGGACAGGGGCGCGAGCAGTACTTC
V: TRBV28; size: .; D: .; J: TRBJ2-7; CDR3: CASGSTYTYEQYF; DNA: TGTGCCAGCGGGTCGACGTATACCTACGAGCAGTACTTC
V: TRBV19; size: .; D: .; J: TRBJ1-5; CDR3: CASSIVVSNQPQHF; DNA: TGTGCCAGTAGTATAGTGGTTAGCAATCAGCCCCAGCATTTT
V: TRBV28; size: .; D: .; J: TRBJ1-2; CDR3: CASSLSVGYTF; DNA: TGTGCCAGCAGTTTAAGCGTGGGCTACACCTTC
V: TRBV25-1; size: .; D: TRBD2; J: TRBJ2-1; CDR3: CASSEISSGNLRDEQFF; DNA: TGTGCCAGCAGTGAAATCAGTAGCGGGAATTTACGCGATGAGCAGTTCTTC
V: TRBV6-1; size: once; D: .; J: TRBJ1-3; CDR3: CAAEAQPSSGNTIYF; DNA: TGTGCCGCAGAAGCACAGCCGAGCTCTGGAAACACCATATATTTT
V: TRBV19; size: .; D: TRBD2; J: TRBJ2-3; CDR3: CASSWTSGITDTQYF; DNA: TGTGCCAGTAGTTGGACTAGCGGGATCACAGATACGCAGTATTTT
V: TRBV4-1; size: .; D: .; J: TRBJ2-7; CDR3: CASSPTGQTYEQYF; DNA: TGCGCCAGCAGCCCGACGGGACAAACCTACGAGCAGTACTTC
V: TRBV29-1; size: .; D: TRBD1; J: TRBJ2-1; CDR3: CSARVGTGGLEQFF; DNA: TGCAGCGCCCGAGTAGGGACAGGGGGCCTTGAGCAGTTCTTC